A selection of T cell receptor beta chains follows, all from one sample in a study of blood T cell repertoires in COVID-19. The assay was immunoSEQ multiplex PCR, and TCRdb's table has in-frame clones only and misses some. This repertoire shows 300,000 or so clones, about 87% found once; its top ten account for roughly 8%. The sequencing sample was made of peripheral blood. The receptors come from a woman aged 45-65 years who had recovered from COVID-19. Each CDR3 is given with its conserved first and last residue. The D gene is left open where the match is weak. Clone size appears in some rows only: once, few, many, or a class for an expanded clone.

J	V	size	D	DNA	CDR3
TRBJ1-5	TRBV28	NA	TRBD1	TGTGCCAGCAGGGACAGGACAGCCAATCAGCCCCAGCATTTT	CASRDRTANQPQHF
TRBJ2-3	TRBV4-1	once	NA	TGCGCCAGCAGCCCTAGTTACCGTAGCACAGATACGCAGTATTTT	CASSPSYRSTDTQYF
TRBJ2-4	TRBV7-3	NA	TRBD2	TGTGCCAGCAGCAGCTACGGCGGGACTAAGAAAAACATTCAGTACTTC	CASSSYGGTKKNIQYF
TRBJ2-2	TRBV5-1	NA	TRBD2	TGCGCCAGCAGCTTGGAGCGGGGGGCCACCGGGGAGCTGTTTTTT	CASSLERGATGELFF
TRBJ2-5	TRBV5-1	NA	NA	TGCGCCAGCAGTCTAAATGGAGAGACCCAGTACTTC	CASSLNGETQYF
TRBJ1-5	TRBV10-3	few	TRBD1	TGTGCCACCCTCCCCGGGACAGGGGTCGGAAATCAGCCCCAGCATTTT	CATLPGTGVGNQPQHF
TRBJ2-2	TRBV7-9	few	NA	TGTGCCAGCAGCTTAGTTCTTCCAGACACCGGGGAGCTGTTTTTT	CASSLVLPDTGELFF
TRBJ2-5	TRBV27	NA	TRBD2	TGTGCCAGCAGTTACGGACTAGCGGGGGGGGGCGCCCAGTACTTC	CASSYGLAGGGAQYF
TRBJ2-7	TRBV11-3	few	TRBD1	TGTGCCAGCAGCCTCGGGGGGACAGGGGAGTACGAGCAGTACTTC	CASSLGGTGEYEQYF
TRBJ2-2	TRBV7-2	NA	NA	TGTGCCAGCAGCTTAGCTCTAGTTACAGCGGCCACCGGGGAGCTGTTTTTT	CASSLALVTAATGELFF
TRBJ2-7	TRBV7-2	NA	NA	TGTGCCAGCAGCTTAAACAGGGTATACGAGCAGTACTTC	CASSLNRVYEQYF
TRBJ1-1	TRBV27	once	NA	TGTGCCAGCAGTTCCCCCCCTCCCTTTGGTACAGGCTCCCCCACTGAAGCTTTCTTT	CASSSPPPFGTGSPTEAFF
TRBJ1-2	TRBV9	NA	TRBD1	TGTGCCAGCAGCGTAGGGCAGGGGGTTAACTATGGCTACACCTTC	CASSVGQGVNYGYTF